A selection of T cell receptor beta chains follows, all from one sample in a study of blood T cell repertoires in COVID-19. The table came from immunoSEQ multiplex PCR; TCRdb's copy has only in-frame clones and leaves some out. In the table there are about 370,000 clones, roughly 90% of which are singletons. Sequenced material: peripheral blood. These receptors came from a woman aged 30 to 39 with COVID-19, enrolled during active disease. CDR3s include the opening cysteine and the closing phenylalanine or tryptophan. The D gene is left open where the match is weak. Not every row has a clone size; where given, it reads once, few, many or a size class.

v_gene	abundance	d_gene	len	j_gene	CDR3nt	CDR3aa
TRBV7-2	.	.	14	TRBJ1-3	TGTGCCAGCAGCCCACAGGGTGCTGGAAACACCATATATTTT	CASSPQGAGNTIYF
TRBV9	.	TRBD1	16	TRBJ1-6	TGTGCCAGCAGCGCCCCGGGACAGGGTCTAAATTCACCCCTCCACTTT	CASSAPGQGLNSPLHF
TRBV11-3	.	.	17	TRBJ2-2	TGTGCCAGCAGCTTATACCGGGGAGCAGCGAACACCGGGGAGCTGTTTTTT	CASSLYRGAANTGELFF
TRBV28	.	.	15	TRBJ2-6	TGTGCCAGCAGGCCAGGGGTGGCTGGGGCCAACGTCCTGACTTTC	CASRPGVAGANVLTF
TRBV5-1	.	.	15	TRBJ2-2	TGCGCCAGCAGCTTGGTGGCAGGGAACACCGGGGAGCTGTTTTTT	CASSLVAGNTGELFF
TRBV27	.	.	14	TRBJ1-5	TGTGCCAGCAGTAGTATACAGAACAATCAGCCCCAGCATTTT	CASSSIQNNQPQHF
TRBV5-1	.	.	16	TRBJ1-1	TGCGCCAGCAGCTTAACTACAGGGTTGCTGAACACTGAAGCTTTCTTT	CASSLTTGLLNTEAFF
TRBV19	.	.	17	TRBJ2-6	TGTGCCAGTAGTCCGGGACTCCTCAGCTCTGGGGCCAACGTCCTGACTTTC	CASSPGLLSSGANVLTF
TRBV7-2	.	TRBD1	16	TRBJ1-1	TGTGCCAGCAGCTTAGCAGAAGAGACAGGGGTTTATTCAGCTTTCTTT	CASSLAEETGVYSAFF
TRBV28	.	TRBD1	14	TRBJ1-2	TGTGCCAGCAGTATCGACAGGGCCGGCTATGGCTACACCTTC	CASSIDRAGYGYTF
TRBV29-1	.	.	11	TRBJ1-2	TGCAGCGTCCACCGGGACTATGGCTACACCTTC	CSVHRDYGYTF
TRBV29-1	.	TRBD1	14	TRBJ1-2	TGCAGCGTTGAGCCGGGACAGGGATTCGGGGGCTACACCTTC	CSVEPGQGFGGYTF
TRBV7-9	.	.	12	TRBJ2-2	TGTGCCACCACTACTGTCACCGGGGAGCTGTTTTTT	CATTTVTGELFF
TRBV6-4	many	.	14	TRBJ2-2	TGTGCCAGCAGTGACGGGAGGAACACCGGGGAGCTGTTTTTT	CASSDGRNTGELFF
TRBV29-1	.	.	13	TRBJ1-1	TGCAGCGTAGGACAAGTGGCGAACACTGAAGCTTTCTTT	CSVGQVANTEAFF
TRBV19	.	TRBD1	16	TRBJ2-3	TGTGCCAGTAGTATCCAACAGGGGGCCAGCACAGATACGCAGTATTTT	CASSIQQGASTDTQYF
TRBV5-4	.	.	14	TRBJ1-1	TGTGCCAGCAGCCCAGGTCAAGGGGGGGGTGAAGCTTTCTTT	CASSPGQGGGEAFF
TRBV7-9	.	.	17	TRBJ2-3	TGTGCCAGCAGCCTCCTAAGGGGGTGGATCGGCACAGATACGCAGTATTTT	CASSLLRGWIGTDTQYF
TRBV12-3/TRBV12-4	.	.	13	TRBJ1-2	TGTGCCAGCAGCTCAGGGGAGTCGGCTGGCTACACCTTC	CASSSGESAGYTF
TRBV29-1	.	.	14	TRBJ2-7	TGCAGCGTTGATCGTGGGGAAGAGGGTTACGAGCAGTACTTC	CSVDRGEEGYEQYF
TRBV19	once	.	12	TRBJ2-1	TGTGCCAGTAGTTTAACAGGGAGTGAGCAGTTCTTC	CASSLTGSEQFF
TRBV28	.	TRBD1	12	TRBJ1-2	TGTGCCAGCAGTGTACAGGGGTATGGCTACACCTTC	CASSVQGYGYTF
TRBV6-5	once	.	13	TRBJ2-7	TGTGCCATCAGCCAGGGGCGCGGGTACGAGCAGTACTTC	CAISQGRGYEQYF
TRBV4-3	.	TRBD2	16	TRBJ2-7	TGCGCCAGCAGCCCCTCCTGGCGGGGGGCCGTCTACGAGCAGTACTTC	CASSPSWRGAVYEQYF
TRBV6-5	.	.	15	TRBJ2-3	TGTGCCAGCCGATCCCGGACATACGGCACAGATACGCAGTATTTT	CASRSRTYGTDTQYF
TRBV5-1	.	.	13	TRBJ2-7	TGCGCCAGCAGCCCGGGCGGGACTTACGAGCAGTACTTC	CASSPGGTYEQYF
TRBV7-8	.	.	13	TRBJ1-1	TGTGCCAGCAGACCAAACAGGGACACTGAAGCTTTCTTT	CASRPNRDTEAFF
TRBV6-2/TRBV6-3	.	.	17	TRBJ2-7	TGTGCCAGCAGTTACCCGAGTATCATGAGCGTAAGACACGAGCAGTACTTC	CASSYPSIMSVRHEQYF
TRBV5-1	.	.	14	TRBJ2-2	TGCGCCAGCAGCTTGGCAGGCAGCACCGGGGAGCTGTTTTTT	CASSLAGSTGELFF